This TCR beta chain was identified during a study of blood T cell repertoires in COVID-19. The wider study: COVID-19 samples collected from the United States, Italy and Spain covered acute and convalescent phases. T cells, B-cell-depleted T cells, or PBMCs provided the cDNA or gDNA that served as material.

In the original processing: Amplified reference gene primers provided the basis for estimating nucleated cell counts. Profiling relied on immunoSEQ multiplex PCR, and the TCRdb table lists in-frame clones only, not all of them. That table is the source of V, J and clone size, and D and trimming were worked out from the DNA. The sample lists 60,000 to 85,000 clones, about 80% seen once, with around a sixth in the top ten. This CDR3 region has 16 residues. J was trimmed by 7 bases and V by 0 bases; bases with no gene match: 9. The germline V gene encodes CDR1 SGHRS and CDR2 YFSETQ. The TCR originated in a human donor in a cohort sampled during active COVID-19. Input material: peripheral blood. This sequence joins TRBV5-1 and TRBJ2-1, with 8 bases that match TRBD2. The CDR3 spells CASSLAPGGPRNEQFF. CDR3 nucleotides: TGCGCCAGCAGCTTGGCCCCGGGAGGGCCTCGGAATGAGCAGTTCTTC.